Presented here are 32 T cell receptor beta chains from one specimen sequenced in a study of blood T cell repertoires in COVID-19. The table came from immunoSEQ multiplex PCR; TCRdb's copy has only in-frame clones and leaves some out. The data contain tens of thousands of clones, 80% to 85% of them singletons. The sequenced sample was peripheral blood. Receptors were obtained from a human donor with acute or convalescent COVID-19. The donor label of this sample is uncertain.

The J gene is TRBJ1-2, the V gene TRBV30; 9 nucleotides match TRBD1. Trimming cost V 5 bases and J 4 bases; bases outside gene matches: 8. The CDR3 sequence is 14 residues long. The germline V gene has CDR1 GTSNPN and CDR2 SVGIG (reference sequence). CDR3 DNA: TGTGCCTGGGGTGGACAGGGGACTTCCTATGGCTACACCTTC. It yields the protein CAWGGQGTSYGYTF.

The gene calls are TRBV28 and TRBJ2-3; maybe TRBD2 (6 bases). CDR1 is MDHEN, CDR2 SYDVKM, per germline. V was cut by 5 bases and J by 2 bases, with 17 bases left in between. The CDR3 runs 16 residues. This CDR3 reads CASSPTGGRDTDTQYF. The CDR3 region has the DNA TGTGCCAGCAGTCCCACCGGTGGGCGGGACACAGATACGCAGTATTTT. Based on the CDR3 plus reference TRBV28 and TRBJ2-3, the full variable domain is DVKVTQSSRYLVKRTGEKVFLECVQDMDHENMFWYRQDPGLGLRLIYFSYDVKMKEKGDIPEGYSVSREKKERFSLILESASTNQTSMYLCASSPTGGRDTDTQYFGPGTRLTVL.

The chain joins TRBV28 to TRBJ2-3, with 13 bases lining up with TRBD2. The CDR3 spans 19 residues. CDR1 is MDHEN and CDR2 is SYDVKM in the germline V gene. V was clipped by 6 bases and J by 1 base; unmatched bases: 13. For the CDR3, the DNA is TGTGCCAGCAGCGAAAAGATCGGGACTAGCGGGATGGGCACAGATACGCAGTATTTT. This translates into CASSEKIGTSGMGTDTQYF. The variable domain in full, with the rest retrieved from reference TRBV28 and TRBJ2-3, is DVKVTQSSRYLVKRTGEKVFLECVQDMDHENMFWYRQDPGLGLRLIYFSYDVKMKEKGDIPEGYSVSREKKERFSLILESASTNQTSMYLCASSEKIGTSGMGTDTQYFGPGTRLTVL.

V is TRBV6-4 and J is TRBJ1-2; 10 bases fit TRBD1. V gave up 2 bases and J gave up 5 bases; unmatched junction bases: 2. CDR3 length equals 14 residues. Germline lookup yields CDR1 MRHNA and CDR2 SNTAGT. The chain's CDR3 is CASSDRGQGYGYTF. For the CDR3, the DNA is TGTGCCAGCAGTGACAGGGGACAGGGGTATGGCTACACCTTC.

The CDR3 is CASSQGLRDRVNQPQHF. The CDR3, as DNA: TGCGCCAGCAGCCAGGGTTTGCGGGACAGGGTCAATCAGCCCCAGCATTTT. The rearrangement uses TRBV4-1 and TRBJ1-5; 9 nucleotides line up with TRBD1. Germline CDR1 is MGHRA and CDR2 is YSYEKL. Trimming took 3 bases from V and 3 from J; bases not matched to a gene: 9. The CDR3 has 17 amino acids.

The rearrangement uses TRBV5-1 and TRBJ1-4; D remains unclear. This CDR3 contains 17 residues. Germline-derived CDR1 and CDR2 are SGHRS and YFSETQ. V was pared by 0 bases and J by 1 base, with 13 bases between. In nucleotides, the CDR3 is TGCGCCAGCAGCTTGGCGGCAGGAGGAGTAACTAATGAAAAACTGTTTTTT. Translated, it gives CASSLAAGGVTNEKLFF. Variable domain in full (rest from reference TRBV5-1 and TRBJ1-4): KAGVTQTPRYLIKTRGQQVTLSCSPISGHRSVSWYQQTPGQGLQFLFEYFSETQRNKGNFPGRFSGRQFSNSRSEMNVSTLELGDSALYLCASSLAAGGVTNEKLFFGSGTQLSVL.

The count of this clone is one. The chain couples TRBV29-1 to TRBJ1-2; 12 bases are shared with TRBD1. V was clipped by 6 bases and J by 2 bases; unmatched bases: 13. This CDR3 contains 17 residues. Germline V gives CDR1 SQVTM, CDR2 ANQGSEA. The CDR3 loop reads CSVTPGTGGRLNYGYTF. The CDR3 DNA is TGCAGCGTAACCCCAGGGACAGGGGGCAGGTTGAACTATGGCTACACCTTC. Complete variable domain (other parts from reference TRBV29-1 and TRBJ1-2): SAVISQKPSRDICQRGTSLTIQCQVDSQVTMMFWYRQQPGQSLTLIATANQGSEATYESGFVIDKFPISRPNLTFSTLTVSNMSPEDSSIYLCSVTPGTGGRLNYGYTFGSGTRLTVV.

The chain couples TRBV24-1 to TRBJ1-5; D unclear. Germline V gene lookup returns CDR1 KGHDR and CDR2 SFDVKD. V was pared by 4 bases and J by 4 bases, with 4 bases between. CDR3 length: 12 amino acids. CDR3 in amino acids: CATSDGNQPQHF. Written as DNA, the CDR3 is TGTGCCACCAGTGACGGTAATCAGCCCCAGCATTTT.

The chain carries TRBV10-3 and TRBJ1-5; D is ambiguous. CDR3 size: 14 residues. Germline values: CDR1 ENHRY, CDR2 SYGVKD. Deletions cut 2 bases from V and 6 bases from J, with 11 bases between. This chain's CDR3 is CAISEKRAGQPQHF. CDR3 nucleotides: TGTGCCATCAGTGAGAAGAGGGCAGGTCAGCCCCAGCATTTT.

The sample holds a few counts of this clone. V and J are TRBV7-3 and TRBJ2-5, with TRBD2 matching 7 bases. Germline assignment: CDR1 SGHTA and CDR2 FQGTGA. CDR3 length: 16 residues. V lost 5 bases to trimming and J lost 5 bases; unmatched junction nucleotides: 14. CDR3 sequence: CASSLTGSGAKETQYF. CDR3 bases: TGTGCCAGCAGCCTCACCGGGAGCGGGGCAAAGGAGACCCAGTACTTC.

V and J are TRBV18 and TRBJ1-6; 9 bases fit TRBD1. The V and J ends lost 0 bases and 6 bases, in that order; junction bases with no gene match: 3. The V gene's germline CDR1 is KGHSH and CDR2 LQKENI. The CDR3 totals 16 residues. The CDR3 DNA sequence: TGTGCCAGCTCACCACCCGGGACAGGGCTTAATTCACCCCTCCACTTT. This gives the protein CASSPPGTGLNSPLHF.

This sequence joins TRBV12-3 or TRBV12-4 and TRBJ1-2, with 8 bases lining up with TRBD1. The trim removed 2 bases at V and 7 bases at J, leaving 3 bases unmatched. The CDR3 totals 13 residues. The CDR3 coding sequence is TGTGCCAGCAGTTTACAGGGGGCGGGTGGCTACACCTTC. Its translation is CASSLQGAGGYTF.

Notes on this clone: Other nucleotide sequences in the sample specify the same CDR3. This chain connects TRBV4-3 to TRBJ1-4; D is possibly TRBD1 (6 bases). Germline V gene data show CDR1 as LGHNA and CDR2 as YSLEER. Trimming pared 1 base from V and 5 bases from J, leaving 8 bases between. The CDR3 totals 14 residues. The DNA for the CDR3 is TGCGCCAGCAGCCAAGGGCAGGGGAATGAAAAACTGTTTTTT. As protein: CASSQGQGNEKLFF.

This chain uses TRBV28 with TRBJ1-6; tentative D call: TRBD1 (6 bases). Germline values: CDR1 MDHEN, CDR2 SYDVKM. CDR3 length: 15 amino acids. V was pared by 5 bases and J by 10 bases, with 18 bases between. CDR3 coding DNA: TGTGCCAGCAGTCCCATGGACAGCCGTTGGTCACCCCTCCACTTT. It is translated as CASSPMDSRWSPLHF.

The CDR3 sequence: CASPGSGNTGELFF. CDR3 nucleotides: TGCGCCAGCCCCGGATCAGGGAACACCGGGGAGCTGTTTTTT. This sequence joins TRBV23-1 and TRBJ2-2; D call uncertain. TRBV23-1 has ORF status, its function being uncertain. Trimming shortened V by 8 bases and J by 1 base, and 11 bases separated the two germline ends. The CDR3 totals 14 residues.

The CDR3 spells CASSYSGGGFETQYF. The CDR3 DNA reads TGTGCCAGCAGTTACTCCGGGGGGGGCTTTGAGACCCAGTACTTC. V is TRBV6-5 and J is TRBJ2-5, with 8 bases identical to TRBD2. The CDR3 covers 15 residues. The V gene's germline CDR1 is MNHEY and CDR2 SVGAGI. The V segment lost 0 bases and the J segment 5 bases; nucleotides outside the gene matches: 5.

The gene calls are TRBV10-3 and TRBJ2-7, with D perhaps matching TRBD1 (6 bases). V was cut by 3 bases and J by 2 bases, with 14 bases left in between. This CDR3 is built from 15 residues. Per the germline V gene, CDR1 is ENHRY and CDR2 is SYGVKD. The CDR3 DNA is TGTGCCATCAGTGAAAAGGACAGAGCTACCTACGAGCAGTACTTC. It translates to CAISEKDRATYEQYF.

This chain connects TRBV28 to TRBJ1-2; the match to TRBD1 covers 11 bases. Germline trimming cut 6 bases from V and 8 bases from J; bases unmatched to any gene: 11. The CDR3 runs 15 residues. Germline CDR1 MDHEN, CDR2 SYDVKM. Written as DNA, the CDR3 is TGTGCCAGCAGCACGGGACAGGGGGGATGGAGAGGCTACACCTTC. Translated: CASSTGQGGWRGYTF.

J is TRBJ1-3 and V is TRBV5-1; 8 positions agree with TRBD1. Germline V gene data show CDR1 as SGHRS and CDR2 as YFSETQ. Trimming at V came to 2 bases and at J to 4 bases, leaving 8 bases not matched to a gene. The CDR3 runs to 16 residues. The DNA for the CDR3 is TGCGCCAGCAGCTTTGATCAGGGGGCCGGAGGAAACACCATATATTTT. Its protein is CASSFDQGAGGNTIYF.

Only a few counts were recorded for this clone. The CDR3 coding sequence is TGTGCCAGCAGCTTAGCCCCTAGCGGGGGGCAAGAGACCCAGTACTTC. This sequence encodes CASSLAPSGGQETQYF. The V call is TRBV11-2, the J call TRBJ2-5; 11 bases match TRBD2. Trimming removed 1 base from V and 2 bases from J; junction bases left unmatched: 3. Germline-derived CDR1 and CDR2 are SGHAT and FQNNGV. The CDR3 sequence is 16 residues long.

The chain couples TRBV7-2 to TRBJ1-6; 11 bases align to TRBD1. After removal of 5 bases from V and 9 bases from J, the junction contained 3 bases not matched to a gene. CDR3 length: 14 amino acids. Germline V gene lookup returns CDR1 SGHTA and CDR2 FQGNSA. DNA of the CDR3: TGTGCCAGCAGCCCGGGACAGGGGGTTTCACCCCTCCACTTT. Residues: CASSPGQGVSPLHF.

The chain links TRBV12-3 or TRBV12-4 to TRBJ1-5; 7 positions agree with TRBD1. The CDR3 runs 13 residues. V lost 7 bases, J lost 4 bases, and 4 bases stayed unmatched. The CDR3 loop is CASTVRGNQPQHF. In nucleotides, the CDR3 is TGTGCCAGCACCGTCAGGGGGAATCAGCCCCAGCATTTT.

This chain connects TRBV7-8 to TRBJ2-2; possibly TRBD2 for D (5 bases). The V and J ends lost 3 bases and 2 bases respectively, with 7 bases between them. Germline CDR1 reads SGHVS; CDR2 reads FQNEAQ. The CDR3 extends over 14 amino acids. The CDR3, as DNA: TGTGCCAGCAGCTTGGGAGCCAACACCGGGGAGCTGTTTTTT. Residues: CASSLGANTGELFF.

This chain joins TRBV19 and TRBJ2-2; 8 positions match TRBD2. The trim removed 0 bases at V and 4 bases at J, leaving 4 bases unmatched. CDR1 is LNHDA, CDR2 SQIVND, per germline (reference sequence). The CDR3 totals 16 residues. The CDR3 DNA reads as TGTGCCAGTAGTATAGAGGGACTAGTCCTCACCGGGGAGCTGTTTTTT. Amino acid sequence: CASSIEGLVLTGELFF.

Here the CDR3 DNA reads TGTGCCAGCTCACCACCAGGAGACAATGAAAAACTGTTTTTT. Protein sequence: CASSPPGDNEKLFF. The chain is built from TRBV18 and TRBJ1-4; D uncertain. Trimming took off 0 bases at V and 5 bases at J, with 7 bases between the two ends. Germline-derived CDR1 and CDR2 are KGHSH and LQKENI. The CDR3 totals 14 residues.

CDR3 sequence (DNA): TGCGCCAGCAGCTTCGCCCGTGGGGGGGGAGAGACCCAGTACTTC. This encodes CASSFARGGGETQYF. The V call is TRBV5-1, the J call TRBJ2-5; TRBD2 matches at 7 bases. J gave up 4 bases and V 2 bases, and 8 bases lay outside the gene matches. The CDR3 is 15 residues long. Germline V gives CDR1 SGHRS, CDR2 YFSETQ.

There are a few counts of this clone. The chain couples TRBV4-3 to TRBJ1-4; TRBD1 matches at 9 bases. Germline-derived CDR1 and CDR2 are LGHNA and YSLEER. The CDR3 has 15 amino acids. After removal of 4 bases from V and 6 bases from J, the junction contained 6 bases not matched to a gene. The CDR3 DNA reads TGCGCCAGCAGCCTGACAGGGGGGGACGATGAAAAACTGTTTTTT. It specifies CASSLTGGDDEKLFF.

This clone showed up just once. The chain links TRBV9 to TRBJ1-1, with a weak D call TRBD1 (6 bases). The germline V and J ends were trimmed by 4 bases and 10 bases, with 20 bases remaining between them. The CDR3 spans 14 residues. Per germline, CDR1 SGDLS and CDR2 YYNGEE. CDR3 in amino acids: CASSPRTEMGVAFF. The CDR3 nucleotides read TGTGCCAGCAGCCCTAGGACAGAGATGGGGGTAGCTTTCTTT.

The chain couples TRBV11-3 to TRBJ2-2, with TRBD1 matching 8 bases. V shed 5 bases, J shed 2 bases, and the junction held 4 bases outside the gene matches. The germline gives CDR1 SGHNT, CDR2 YENEEA. The CDR3 is made up of 15 amino acids. In nucleotides, the CDR3 is TGTGCCAGCAGCCCGACAGGGGTCAACACCGGGGAGCTGTTTTTT. Protein product: CASSPTGVNTGELFF.

CDR3 in DNA: TGTGCCAGCAGCATTTTAACAGGAACCCCCCCCTACGAGCAGTACTTC. Protein product: CASSILTGTPPYEQYF. The chain links TRBV7-8 to TRBJ2-7; TRBD1 is a possible D gene (5 bases). CDR3 size: 16 residues. V was clipped by 5 bases and J by 2 bases, with 19 bases between them. Germline assignment: CDR1 SGHVS and CDR2 FQNEAQ.

The rearrangement joins TRBV7-6 to TRBJ1-4; tentatively, D is TRBD1 (5 bases). Per the germline V gene, CDR1 is SGHVS and CDR2 is FNYEAQ. CDR3 size: 14 residues. Trimming pared 1 base from V and 7 bases from J, leaving 10 bases between. CDR3 residues: CASSLGGGGEKLFF. The CDR3, as DNA: TGTGCCAGCAGCTTAGGGGGGGGAGGTGAAAAACTGTTTTTT.

The chain has TRBV7-9 and TRBJ2-3; possibly TRBD1 for D (5 bases). CDR1 SEHNR and CDR2 FQNEAQ come from the germline V gene (reference sequence). The CDR3 is made up of 15 amino acids. With 5 bases removed from V and 1 base from J, the gap between germline ends came to 13 bases. The CDR3 sequence is CASSLQGDGTDTQYF. CDR3 nucleotide sequence: TGTGCCAGCAGCCTCCAGGGTGATGGCACAGATACGCAGTATTTT.